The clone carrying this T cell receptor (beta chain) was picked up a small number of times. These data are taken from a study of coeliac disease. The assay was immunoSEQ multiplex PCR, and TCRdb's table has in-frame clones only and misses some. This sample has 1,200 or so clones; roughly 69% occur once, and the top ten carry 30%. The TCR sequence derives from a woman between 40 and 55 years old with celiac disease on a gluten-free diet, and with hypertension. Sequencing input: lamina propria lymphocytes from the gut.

The CDR3 DNA follows: TGTGCCACCAGACAGGGGTCCCCTTTAGCCAAAAACATTCAGTACTTC. Translated, it gives CATRQGSPLAKNIQYF. The chain is built from TRBV27 and TRBJ2-4; 8 nucleotides line up with TRBD1. The CDR3 loop spans 16 amino acids. Germline CDR1 is MNHEY and CDR2 is SMNVEV (reference sequence). Trimming took 10 bases from V and 0 from J; bases not matched to a gene: 11.